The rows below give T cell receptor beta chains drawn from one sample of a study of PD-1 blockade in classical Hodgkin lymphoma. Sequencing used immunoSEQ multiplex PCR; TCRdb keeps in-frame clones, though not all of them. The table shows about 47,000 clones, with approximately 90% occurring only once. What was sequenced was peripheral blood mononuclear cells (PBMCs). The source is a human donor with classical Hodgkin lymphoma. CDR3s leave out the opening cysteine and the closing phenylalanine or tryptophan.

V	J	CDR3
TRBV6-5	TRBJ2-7	ASSYSDNSYEQY
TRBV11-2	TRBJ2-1	ASSLDLREASYNEQF
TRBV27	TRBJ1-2	ASSFRGDRYGYT
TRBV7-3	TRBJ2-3	ASSLDRRSGGSTDTQY
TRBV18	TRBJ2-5	ASSPTLSSQGIQETQY
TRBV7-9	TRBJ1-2	ASSPSPRAGGAYGYT
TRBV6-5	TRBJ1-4	ASSPNGMSNEKLF
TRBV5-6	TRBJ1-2	ASSLGEPTAELLGA
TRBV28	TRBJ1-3	ASSQWGDRRNTIY
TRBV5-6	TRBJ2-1	ASSFLLQAGSYNEQF
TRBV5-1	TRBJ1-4	ASSSTSGTNEKLF
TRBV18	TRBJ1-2	ASSPLQGSIDGYT
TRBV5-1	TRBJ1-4	ASSPRRGSEEKLF
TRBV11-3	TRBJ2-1	ASSLAGQLYNEQF
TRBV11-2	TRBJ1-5	ASSLEVSVGQPQH
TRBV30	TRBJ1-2	ARTSINYGYT
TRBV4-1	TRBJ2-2	ASSGAAGVSGELF
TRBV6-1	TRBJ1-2	ASILGGFNYGYT
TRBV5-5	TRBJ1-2	ASSHTLGVANYGYT
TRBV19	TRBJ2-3	ASSINRAVDTQY
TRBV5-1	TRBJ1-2	ASSLLSGPTNYGYT
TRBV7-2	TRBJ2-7	ASSQKIAGAFN
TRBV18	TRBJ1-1	ASSPMENTEAF
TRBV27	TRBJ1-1	ASTPPRTRSWAF
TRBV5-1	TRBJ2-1	ASSLAADEQF
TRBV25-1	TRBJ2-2	ASGGVSTLTGELF
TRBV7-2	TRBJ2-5	ASSLLLEETQY
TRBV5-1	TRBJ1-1	ASSLAAGQNTEAF
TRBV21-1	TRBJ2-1	ASSLRPRTGGSSSYNEQF
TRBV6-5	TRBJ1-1	ASSYQATTGAF
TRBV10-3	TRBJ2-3	AISETSGRRTDTQY
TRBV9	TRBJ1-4	ASSVLGAGEKLF
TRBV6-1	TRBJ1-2	ASSVMGGTAEDYGYT
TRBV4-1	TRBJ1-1	ASSQVGDGGTEAF
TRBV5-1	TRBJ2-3	ASSSQTGYTDTQY
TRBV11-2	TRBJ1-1	ASSFLNTEAF
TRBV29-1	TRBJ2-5	SVGRTVEETQY
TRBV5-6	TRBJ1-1	ASSPGFTEAF
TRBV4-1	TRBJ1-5	ASSQDGNQPQH
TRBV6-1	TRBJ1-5	ASSEGQGTQPQH
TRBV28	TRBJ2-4	ASSLLGQGLAKNIQY
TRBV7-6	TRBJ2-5	ASSLGGLAREETQY
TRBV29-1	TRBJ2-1	SVESGRGI
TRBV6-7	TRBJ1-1	ASSSRTTGVAGEAF
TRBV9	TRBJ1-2	ASNPTGRDGYT
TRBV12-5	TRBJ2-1	ASGLVASRGYNEQF
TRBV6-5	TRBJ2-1	ASSPTSGMNEQF
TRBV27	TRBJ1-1	ASRGSRGTEAF